This T cell receptor beta chain was captured in a study of shared clonotypes between healthy human individuals (dated by TCRdb to about 2020). With regard to the full study: The cohort included a few men and two women between 18 and 49 years of age. To estimate repertoire size and how much clonotypes are shared between individuals, the study performed deep sequencing of blood TCR repertoires from 4 to 6 healthy adults. Per donor, leukapheresis produced somewhere between about 0.8 and 9 billion PBMCs. For each donor, CD4 naive and CD4 memory were each run on three plates, CD8 naive on two plates, and CD8 memory on one plate. To increase sequencing depth and limit assay-specific biases, different laboratories used diverse techniques to prepare libraries and sequence TCR repertoires. Overall study outcomes, separate from this receptor: Naive subsets generally had larger estimated clonotype richness than memory subsets. Sharing across four donors was observed for 5% to 6.5% of naive CD4, over 3% of naive CD8, 2% to 2.5% of memory CD4, and less than 0.45% of memory CD8 clonotypes. Only blood was sampled, and tissue TCR repertoires likely differ from those in blood. Pairwise subsampling led to the expectation that sequencing depth would affect the degree of clonotype sharing among donors. The genetic and exposure-history diversity represented was limited by the small number of donors. Compared with non-shared clonotypes, the clonotypes found in all four sorted-subset donors had higher generation probabilities. Rarefaction of sorted-subset datasets indicated incomplete sequencing despite the large sequencing depth.

The CDR3 sequence holds 14 residues, the cysteine and phenylalanine included. Only the CDR3 DNA stays, 42 bases, in frame from base 1. V is cut back by 4 bases and J by 6 bases, with 4 bases in the junction unmatched. CDR1 and CDR2 are drawn from the germline V gene: SGDLS, YYNGEE. CD8 naive samples were obtained by positive selection for CCR7 among CD45RO-negative cells, yielding a CD45RA+CCR7+ population from which TemRA cells were excluded. The donors were healthy, HIV-negative adults who had no recently reported acute infections or vaccinations. All donors were Caucasian adults living in Nashville, Tennessee, USA. Blood was obtained by leukapheresis, after which PBMCs were separated by Ficoll-Histopaque density gradient centrifugation and cryopreserved in liquid nitrogen vapor phase. Purity and quantity of every magnetically sorted T cell population were checked by analytical flow cytometry. Genomic DNA was isolated from every sorted fraction and measured by UV absorbance on a Nanodrop 2000c.

Note on this clone: Its antigen is currently not known. It has no much larger one-base neighbor in the sample; base qualities were not kept.

Using the deep immunoSEQ assay, TCR CDR3 regions were amplified from genomic DNA by multiplex PCR. Genomic DNA extracted from each cell subset was distributed evenly over all wells of several immunoSEQ 96-well plates, and each plate served as one replicate. For sorted subsets, approximately 210 ng of genomic DNA, equivalent to some 30,000 T cell genomes, went into each replicate PCR. The purified libraries were quantified using a Qubit 3.0 fluorometer, sized with a Bioanalyzer 2100, and then quantified again using the KAPA Library Quantification kit. Every immunoSEQ 96-well plate was sequenced on a separate single-read 150-cycle Illumina NextSeq 550 flow cell. Regarding the original processing steps: Because only junctional sequences without quality scores were contained in the immunoSEQ output, filtering matching that applied to full-length reads could not be performed. Sequences were annotated with PyIR, a Python wrapper for IgBLAST v1.9, and V/J genes and CDR3 were assigned using IMGT germline references. Any read was removed if the V/J assignment was weak (E-value above 1e-6), the CDR3 was missing, or the read contained stop codons, out-of-frame junctions, or ambiguous translated residues. V3J clonotypes were defined as sequences sharing the same inferred V gene, J gene, and CDR3 amino acid sequence. Percentage overlap between repertoires was calculated by dividing the number of shared unique clonotypes by the size of the smaller repertoire. Richness of each repertoire was evaluated using RTK rarefaction, the Chao1 estimator, and Recon v2.1 estimates of unobserved clonotypes. OLGA was used to compute generation probabilities for all TCRbeta clonotypes that the gDNA method yielded from four donors. Held by TCRdb, this immuneACCESS table contains in-frame sequences only and omits some clones. Under half of the omission traces to an unresolved V gene where checked; the cause of the rest is unknown. The DNA was the basis for D and trimming; V, J and clone size are from that table. The sample includes about 1.9 million clones, with 93% observed a single time. The top ten hold more than 1.5% of the sample.

The V gene is TRBV9 and the J gene is TRBJ2-4; 10 nucleotides in the junction match TRBD1. Sequencing was performed on naive CD8+ T cells from PBMCs. In the paper's terms, the cell subset or site label means: CD45RA+CCR7+. This receptor was taken from a man aged 18 to 30 in good health. Some clones in this sample may be carry-over from other donors' samples. The CDR3 in this case is CASSPRTGGNIQYF. The DNA sequence is TGTGCCAGCAGCCCCCGGACAGGGGGAAACATTCAGTACTTC. The CDR3, completed at both ends by the reference TRBV9 and TRBJ2-4 genes, gives the full variable domain DSGVTQTPKHLITATGQRVTLRCSPRSGDLSVYWYQQSLDQGLQFLIQYYNGEERAKGNILERFSAQQFPDLHSELNLSSLELGDSALYFCASSPRTGGNIQYFGAGTRLSVL.